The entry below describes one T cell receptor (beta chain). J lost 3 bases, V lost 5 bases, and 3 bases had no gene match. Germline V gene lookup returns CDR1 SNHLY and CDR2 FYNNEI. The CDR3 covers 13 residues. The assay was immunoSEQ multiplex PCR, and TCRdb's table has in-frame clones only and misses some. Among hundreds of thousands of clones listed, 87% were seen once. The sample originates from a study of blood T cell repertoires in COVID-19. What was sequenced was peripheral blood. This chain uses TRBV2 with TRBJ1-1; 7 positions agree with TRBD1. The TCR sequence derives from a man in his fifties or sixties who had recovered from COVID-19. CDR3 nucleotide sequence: TGTGCCAGCAGTCAAGACAGGGACACTGAAGCTTTCTTT. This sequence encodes CASSQDRDTEAFF.